The entry below gives a single T cell receptor (beta chain) sequence along with its context. The protocol was immunoSEQ multiplex PCR, while the TCRdb copy is restricted to in-frame clones and leaves out a portion. The data contain under 85,000 clones, roughly 90% of them singletons. These data originate in a study of technical replicates of blood from four donors. Germline assignment: CDR1 SGHDT and CDR2 YYEEEE. The CDR3 spans 13 residues. V was shortened by 0 bases and J by 4 bases, with 7 bases between the two germline ends. The sample consisted of T cells isolated from PBMCs. The receptor's source is a human donor in good health. This chain connects TRBV5-6 to TRBJ1-2; the D gene is possibly TRBD1 (5 bases). CDR3 protein: CASSLGGLYGYTF. CDR3 in DNA: TGTGCCAGCAGCTTGGGGGGCCTCTATGGCTACACCTTC.